The next 18 T cell receptor beta chains were all read from a single sample in a study of blood T cells in healthy people across ages. Next came a second PCR, run for roughly 6 to 11 cycles, which used a sample-barcoded 5' primer along with a J-beta primer mix. TCRdb fed the 5' RACE reads into MiXCR, producing one record per CDR3 protein. Counted here are hundreds of thousands of distinct CDR3 sequences, around three fifths occurring once; the ten biggest clones make up 30% to 40%. Sequencing was done on a sample of blood. These receptors all stem from a man in his fifties or sixties in good health.

This clonotype occurred a few times. The chain carries TRBV5-1 and TRBJ2-7; tentative D call: TRBD1 (6 bases). Per germline, CDR1 SGHRS and CDR2 YFSETQ. V lost 0 bases to trimming and J lost 2 bases, with 15 bases between them. The CDR3 spans 16 residues. The CDR3 DNA sequence: TGCGCCAGCAGCTTGGCCGAAGACAGGCCTACCTACGAGCAGTACTTC. This sequence encodes CASSLAEDRPTYEQYF.

This chain uses TRBV4-3 with TRBJ2-7; the match to TRBD1 covers 10 bases. Per germline, CDR1 LGHNA and CDR2 YSLEER. The length of the CDR3 is 16 residues. The trim removed 6 bases at V and 3 bases at J, leaving 11 bases unmatched. The CDR3: CASSYSGTGESYEQYF. The CDR3, as DNA: TGCGCCAGCAGTTACTCCGGGACAGGGGAAAGCTACGAGCAGTACTTC.

This clonotype was detected a few times. This chain links TRBV4-1 with TRBJ1-4, with D perhaps TRBD1 (5 bases). Trimming took off 0 bases at V and 0 bases at J, with 17 bases between the two ends. CDR1 is MGHRA, CDR2 YSYEKL, per germline. The CDR3 length is 19 residues. CDR3 DNA sequence: TGCGCCAGCAGCCAAGAAGGTCAGGTTGCGGGACCAACTAATGAAAAACTGTTTTTT. Translating gives CASSQEGQVAGPTNEKLFF.

This clonotype appeared a few times. V is TRBV14 and J is TRBJ2-7, with D perhaps matching TRBD2 (6 bases). From germline, CDR1 is SGHDN and CDR2 FVKESK. The CDR3 has 14 amino acids. V lost 3 bases, J lost 6 bases, and 15 bases lay in between. This chain's CDR3 is CASSQVDQGGEQYF. The CDR3 coding sequence is TGTGCCAGCAGCCAGGTGGATCAGGGAGGCGAGCAGTACTTC. The full variable domain, its missing parts supplied by reference TRBV14 and TRBJ2-7, is EAGVTQFPSHSVIEKGQTVTLRCDPISGHDNLYWYRRVMGKEIKFLLHFVKESKQDESGMPNNRFLAERTGGTYSTLKVQPAELEDSGVYFCASSQVDQGGEQYFGPGTRLTVT.

This sequence joins TRBV13 and TRBJ2-5; unclear D gene. The last part of the DNA fits TRBJ2-1 better; the J call may be wrong. The length of the CDR3 is 14 residues. Germline-derived CDR1 and CDR2 are PRHDT and FYEKMQ (reference sequence). The CDR3 DNA reads TGTGCCAGCAGCTTTGGGCGTGGCCAAGAGACCCAGTTCTTC. Its protein product is CASSFGRGQETQFF.

The chain combines TRBV3-1 with TRBJ2-5; 7 bases fit TRBD2. The better agreement between TRBJ2-1 and the DNA end casts doubt on the J call. CDR1 and CDR2 from the germline V gene are LGHDT and YNNKEL (reference sequence). This CDR3 region has 14 residues. CDR3 residues: CASSQGTRQETQFF. The CDR3 DNA sequence: TGTGCCAGCAGCCAAGGGACTAGACAAGAGACCCAGTTCTTC.

V and J are TRBV28 and TRBJ2-3, with a tentative D call TRBD1 (6 bases). The CDR3 runs 13 residues. V was pared by 6 bases and J by 9 bases, with 16 bases between. Germline values: CDR1 MDHEN, CDR2 SYDVKM. The CDR3 DNA reads as TGTGCCAGCAGCCTGGACAGCCTCCGAACGCAGTATTTT. Protein sequence: CASSLDSLRTQYF.

This clonotype was detected only a few times. The V and J genes are TRBV10-3 and TRBJ2-3, with 7 positions matching TRBD1. The germline gives CDR1 ENHRY, CDR2 SYGVKD. The junction had 6 bases not matched to a gene; V was cut back by 5 bases and J by 4 bases. The CDR3 contains 14 residues. The CDR3 spells CAISSGTASDTQYF. The CDR3 region has the DNA TGTGCCATCAGTTCCGGGACAGCCTCAGATACGCAGTATTTT.

V and J are TRBV28 and TRBJ2-1; 9 nucleotides match TRBD2. The CDR3 is 15 amino acids. The V and J ends lost 6 bases and 3 bases, in that order; junction bases with no gene match: 6. Germline-derived CDR1 and CDR2 are MDHEN and SYDVKM. CDR3 loop: CASSLAGAVYNEQFF. CDR3 nucleotide sequence: TGTGCCAGCAGCTTAGCGGGGGCGGTCTACAATGAGCAGTTCTTC.

This clonotype showed up just a few times. V is TRBV27 and J is TRBJ2-3; D call uncertain. In germline, CDR1 is MNHEY, CDR2 SMNVEV (reference sequence). V shed 0 bases and J shed 6 bases, with 7 bases lying between them. This CDR3 comprises 13 residues. CDR3 sequence reads: CASSLSYSDTQYF. CDR3 bases: TGTGCCAGCAGTTTATCTTATTCGGATACGCAGTATTTT.

This chain joins TRBV4-1 and TRBJ1-4; TRBD1 aligns across 10 bases. V shed 5 bases and J 4 bases; nucleotides not matched to a gene: 7. The CDR3 is made up of 16 amino acids. Germline values: CDR1 MGHRA, CDR2 YSYEKL. This CDR3 reads CASSAGQGTLNEKLFF. In DNA, the CDR3 is TGCGCCAGCAGCGCGGGACAGGGGACCCTTAATGAAAAACTGTTTTTT.

This sequence joins TRBV6-2 or TRBV6-3 and TRBJ2-7; possible D gene TRBD1, 7 bases. V lost 5 bases, J lost 6 bases, and 20 bases lay in between. There are 15 residues in the CDR3. CDR1 is MNHEY and CDR2 is SVGEGT in the germline V gene. The CDR3: CASSTGQAGFSEQYF. The CDR3 DNA reads as TGTGCCAGCAGTACCGGACAGGCGGGGTTTTCCGAGCAGTACTTC.

The chain combines TRBV14 with TRBJ1-5, with D possibly being TRBD1 (5 bases). Per germline, CDR1 SGHDN and CDR2 FVKESK. Trimming took 3 bases from V and 7 from J, leaving 13 bases between them. This CDR3 has 14 amino acids. This CDR3 reads CASSQRRGEQPQHF. DNA for the CDR3: TGTGCCAGCAGCCAGCGTCGGGGCGAGCAGCCCCAGCATTTT.

V gene TRBV20-1 combines with J gene TRBJ2-3; D gene uncertain. The V end was cut by 0 bases, the J end by 5 bases, with 3 bases between. The germline CDR1 and CDR2 sequences are DFQATT and SNEGSKA (reference sequence). The CDR3 extends over 11 amino acids. As DNA, the CDR3 is TGCAGTGCTAGAGAGAAAGATACGCAGTATTTT. Translated, it gives CSAREKDTQYF.

The chain recombines TRBV12-5 with TRBJ2-7; D is perhaps TRBD2 (6 bases). Germline assignment: CDR1 LGHNT and CDR2 FRNRAP. Between the trimmed V and J ends, which lost 10 bases and 0 bases, there was a span of 13 bases. The length of the CDR3 is 13 residues. The CDR3 protein is CAIARGSSYEQYF. The CDR3 DNA reads as TGTGCTATCGCCCGGGGGAGCTCCTACGAGCAGTACTTC.

This rearrangement joins TRBV5-1 to TRBJ2-5, with D possibly matching TRBD1 (5 bases). CDR1 and CDR2 from the germline V gene are SGHRS and YFSETQ. Trimming removed 4 bases at V and 2 bases at J, with 12 bases between. The CDR3 loop spans 14 amino acids. CDR3 sequence: CASSAGQRQETQYF. In nucleotides, the CDR3 is TGCGCCAGCAGCGCCGGACAACGACAAGAGACCCAGTACTTC.

The chain links TRBV10-3 to TRBJ1-2; 10 nucleotides align to TRBD1. The CDR3 length is 15 residues. V was pared by 7 bases and J by 4 bases, with 9 bases of the junction left unmatched. Germline V gene sequence: CDR1 ENHRY, CDR2 SYGVKD. In DNA, the CDR3 is TGTGCCATCACCCCGGGACAGGGGTTTAGCTATGGCTACACCTTC. It yields the protein CAITPGQGFSYGYTF.

This chain connects TRBV3-1 to TRBJ2-5, with D maybe TRBD2 (6 bases). With 3 bases removed from V and 5 bases from J, the gap between germline ends came to 13 bases. CDR3 length: 14 amino acids. CDR1 LGHDT and CDR2 YNNKEL come from the germline V gene (reference sequence). The CDR3 DNA follows: TGTGCCAGCAGCCATGAGGGTCGGGGGGAGACCCAGTACTTC. This translates into CASSHEGRGETQYF.